This TCR beta chain emerged from a study of glioma-infiltrating T cells. This clonotype is a singleton in its sample. Using RNA template, CDR3s of TCR alpha and beta were amplified with iRepertoire arm-PCR. TCRdb analysed the multiplex PCR reads with MiXCR anew, one entry per CDR3 protein. The sample consists of about 140,000 distinct CDR3 sequences, about 39% of them appearing once. The germline V gene has CDR1 DFQATT and CDR2 SNEGSKA (reference sequence). This CDR3 comprises 12 residues. V was pared by 6 bases and J by 7 bases, with 16 bases between. The sequence came from a human donor with low-grade glioma or glioblastoma, undergoing nonglioma brain surgery, or in good health (not recorded which). The specimen was glioma tissue, nonneoplastic brain tissue, or PBMCs (not recorded which). The rearrangement joins TRBV20-1 to TRBJ2-7; tentatively, D is TRBD1 (6 bases). CDR3 in DNA: TGCAGTGCGGAACGGACAGACAATGAGCAGTACTTC. Translated, it gives CSAERTDNEQYF.